The 27 T cell receptor beta chains below were found in one sample sequenced in a study of healthy donors' naive CD4 and CD8 T cells. Each TCR library used roughly 510 ng of total RNA and a linear amplification protocol. TCRdb itself ran the reads through MiXCR, one entry per CDR3 protein. The repertoire holds around 180,000 distinct CDR3 sequences, with around 70% as singletons. The sequencing sample was made of naive CD4+ and CD8+ T cells sorted from blood, pooled from several donors. The receptors derive from a pool of human donors in good health; the sample pools cells from several healthy donors.

The chain is built from TRBV12-3 or TRBV12-4 and TRBJ2-1; D may be TRBD1 (5 bases). The V end was cut by 3 bases, the J end by 8 bases, with 11 bases between. This CDR3 is 13 amino acids long. This chain's CDR3 is CASSLQGWDEQFF. In DNA form, the CDR3 reads TGTGCCAGCAGTTTGCAGGGTTGGGATGAGCAGTTCTTC.

The rearrangement uses TRBV20-1 and TRBJ2-1, with a tentative D call TRBD2 (6 bases). CDR1 is DFQATT, CDR2 SNEGSKA, per germline (reference sequence). V shed 0 bases and J shed 4 bases, with 16 bases lying between them. The CDR3 consists of 16 residues. The CDR3 is CSARDRRTGEYNEQFF. CDR3 nucleotide sequence: TGCAGTGCTAGAGATAGGAGAACGGGGGAATACAATGAGCAGTTCTTC.

The CDR3 nucleotides are TGTGCCACCGGGGCGACGAACACTGAAGCTTTCTTT. It encodes CATGATNTEAFF. The V and J genes are TRBV15 and TRBJ1-1, with D tentatively TRBD1 (5 bases). Per the germline V gene, CDR1 is LNHNV and CDR2 is YYDKDF (reference sequence). The CDR3 runs to 12 residues. The ends were cut back, 8 bases at V and 1 base at J, with 8 bases in the middle.

This chain links TRBV29-1 with TRBJ1-1, with 7 bases aligning to TRBD1. This CDR3 spans 15 amino acids. The V segment lost 7 bases and the J segment 1 base; nucleotides outside the gene matches: 12. The germline gives CDR1 SQVTM, CDR2 ANQGSEA. The DNA for the CDR3 is TGCAGCGCCAACAGGGGATCGATCGGGAACACTGAAGCTTTCTTT. This encodes CSANRGSIGNTEAFF.

J is TRBJ2-1 and V is TRBV6-5; D is uncertain. Germline-derived CDR1 and CDR2 are MNHEY and SVGAGI. With 6 bases removed from V and 4 bases from J, the gap between germline ends came to 16 bases. The CDR3 runs 15 residues. This CDR3 reads CASRKASYGYNEQFF. The DNA of the CDR3 is TGTGCCAGCAGAAAGGCAAGTTACGGTTACAATGAGCAGTTCTTC.

This sequence joins TRBV4-3 and TRBJ1-1; 9 bases align to TRBD1. J gave up 0 bases and V 4 bases, and 6 bases lay outside the gene matches. The CDR3 is 16 amino acids. Germline V CDR1 and CDR2: LGHNA, YSLEER. The CDR3 sequence is CASSLGTGNMNTEAFF. In DNA, the CDR3 is TGCGCCAGCAGCCTCGGGACAGGGAACATGAACACTGAAGCTTTCTTT.

This clonotype was found a few times. The genes are TRBV6-1 and TRBJ2-2; D gene uncertain. V lost 5 bases, J lost 6 bases, and 10 bases lay in between. Germline V gives CDR1 MNHNS, CDR2 SASEGT. This CDR3 is built from 13 residues. In DNA, the CDR3 is TGTGCCAGCAGTTACTCGATGTCCGGGGAGCTGTTTTTT. Residues: CASSYSMSGELFF.

This clonotype showed up just once. V and J are TRBV4-1 and TRBJ1-5; D is perhaps TRBD1 (6 bases). The CDR3 contains 16 residues. CDR1 is MGHRA and CDR2 is YSYEKL in the germline V gene. Trimming took 1 base from V and 5 from J, leaving 15 bases between them. The CDR3, as DNA: TGCGCCAGCAGCCAAGTCGGTAGGGGGTCCTATCAGCCCCAGCATTTT. Translation gives CASSQVGRGSYQPQHF.

CDR3 sequence: CASSYWAKQGSGYTF. The CDR3 bases are TGTGCCAGCAGTTACTGGGCGAAACAGGGATCTGGCTACACCTTC. The chain couples TRBV6-5 to TRBJ1-2; D possibly corresponds to TRBD1 (6 bases). Germline V lookup: CDR1 MNHEY, CDR2 SVGAGI. Deletions cut 1 base from V and 7 bases from J, with 16 bases between. The CDR3 has 15 amino acids.

The genes are TRBV6-5 and TRBJ1-5; perhaps TRBD1 as D (6 bases). CDR3 length: 13 residues. Trimming left V 6 bases short and J 7 bases short, with 13 bases between. The germline CDR1 and CDR2 sequences are MNHEY and SVGAGI. The CDR3 sequence: CASRGGADQPQHF. Written as DNA, the CDR3 is TGTGCCAGCAGAGGGGGGGCAGACCAGCCCCAGCATTTT.

The chain links TRBV18 to TRBJ1-1; D gene unclear. Germline loops: CDR1 KGHSH, CDR2 LQKENI. The CDR3 runs 12 residues. The V end was cut by 0 bases, the J end by 8 bases, with 7 bases between. CDR3 sequence (DNA): TGTGCCAGCTCACCACCAAACGCAGAAGCTTTCTTT. The encoded protein is CASSPPNAEAFF.

This clonotype turned up a few times. A junction boundary mismatches the germline segment, possibly from a read error. The chain is built from TRBV4-2 and TRBJ2-1; D remains unclear. Germline CDR1 reads LGHNA; CDR2 reads YNFKEQ. CDR3 length equals 13 residues. The CDR3 is CASSQDRGDEQFF. The CDR3 bases are TGCGCCAGCAGCCAAGATCGTGGCGATGAGCAGTTCTTC.

The chain couples TRBV20-1 to TRBJ2-3, with a weak D call TRBD1 (6 bases). The CDR3 sequence is 14 residues long. V gave up 0 bases and J gave up 0 bases, with 7 bases separating them. From germline, CDR1 is DFQATT and CDR2 SNEGSKA (reference sequence). The DNA for the CDR3 is TGCAGTGCTAGAGATGACAGGAGCACAGATACGCAGTATTTT. It yields the protein CSARDDRSTDTQYF.

The chain uses TRBV13 and TRBJ1-2; D remains ambiguous. The CDR3 covers 16 residues. Trimming took off 0 bases at V and 6 bases at J, with 17 bases between the two ends. The germline gives CDR1 PRHDT, CDR2 FYEKMQ (reference sequence). DNA of the CDR3: TGTGCCAGCAGCTTAGGCCTCCTGGTGGGTTCCGATGGCTACACCTTC. It codes for CASSLGLLVGSDGYTF.

V usage is TRBV15 and J usage is TRBJ2-3, with 7 bases lining up with TRBD2. CDR1 is LNHNV and CDR2 is YYDKDF in the germline V gene (reference sequence). Trimming at V came to 1 base and at J to 4 bases, leaving 2 bases not matched to a gene. This CDR3 has 14 amino acids. CDR3 residues: CATSRGEGSDTQYF. The CDR3 nucleotides are TGTGCCACCAGCAGAGGGGAGGGATCAGATACGCAGTATTTT.

In this sample, this clonotype turned up once. V gene TRBV19 combines with J gene TRBJ2-1; no definite D call. This CDR3 has 12 amino acids. Trimming removed 0 bases at V and 10 bases at J, with 7 bases between. Germline V gene data show CDR1 as LNHDA and CDR2 as SQIVND (reference sequence). This CDR3 reads CASSIDPREQFF. The CDR3 DNA reads TGTGCCAGTAGTATAGACCCAAGGGAGCAGTTCTTC.

V and J are TRBV4-1 and TRBJ1-1, with a weak D call TRBD1 (5 bases). Germline V CDR1 and CDR2: MGHRA, YSYEKL. Trimming shortened V by 0 bases and J by 1 base, and 9 bases separated the two germline ends. This CDR3 contains 15 residues. CDR3 DNA: TGCGCCAGCAGCCAAGATAGGGGAGGGAACACTGAAGCTTTCTTT. This translates into CASSQDRGGNTEAFF.

J is TRBJ1-2 and V is TRBV19; 9 bases line up with TRBD1. The CDR3 is 14 amino acids. CDR1 is LNHDA, CDR2 SQIVND, per germline (reference sequence). With 4 bases clipped from V and 4 bases from J, the junction kept 4 bases outside the gene matches. The CDR3 DNA follows: TGTGCCAGTAGTAACAGGGGGCAAACCTATGGCTACACCTTC. Protein: CASSNRGQTYGYTF.

The chain recombines TRBV12-5 with TRBJ1-5; D call uncertain. V was pared by 1 base and J by 7 bases, with 5 bases between. The CDR3 is made up of 12 amino acids. Looked up from germline, CDR1 is LGHNT and CDR2 is FRNRAP. The CDR3 sequence: CASGLGNQPQHF. Written as DNA, the CDR3 is TGTGCTAGTGGTTTGGGTAACCAGCCCCAGCATTTT. Complete variable domain (other parts from reference TRBV12-5 and TRBJ1-5): DARVTQTPRHKVTEMGQEVTMRCQPILGHNTVFWYRQTMMQGLELLAYFRNRAPLDDSGMPKDRFSAEMPDATLATLKIQPSEPRDSAVYFCASGLGNQPQHFGDGTRLSIL.

The sample holds one count of this clonotype. The chain joins TRBV11-2 to TRBJ2-7; D uncertain. This CDR3 has 15 residues. Trimming removed 2 bases from V and 0 bases from J, with 11 bases in between. Germline loops: CDR1 SGHAT, CDR2 FQNNGV. CDR3 loop: CASSLFTAPSYEQYF. As DNA, the CDR3 is TGTGCCAGCAGCTTATTCACGGCGCCCTCCTACGAGCAGTACTTC.

This sequence joins TRBV19 and TRBJ1-6, with 7 bases lining up with TRBD1. CDR3 length: 15 amino acids. V dropped 3 bases and J dropped 4; count of bases not matched to a gene: 3. Germline CDR1 reads LNHDA; CDR2 reads SQIVND (reference sequence). DNA for the CDR3: TGTGCCAGTAGTATCGACAGGGCTTATAATTCACCCCTCCACTTT. Residues: CASSIDRAYNSPLHF.

The chain uses TRBV6-5 and TRBJ2-4; TRBD2 is a possible D gene (6 bases). Between the trimmed V and J ends, which lost 1 base and 9 bases, there was a span of 13 bases. The germline V gene encodes CDR1 MNHEY and CDR2 SVGAGI. This CDR3 is 14 amino acids long. The CDR3 DNA reads as TGTGCCAGCAGTTACTTCGGACTACTCGGCATTCAGTACTTC. Translated: CASSYFGLLGIQYF.

The chain recombines TRBV19 with TRBJ2-6; 9 nucleotides line up with TRBD2. V gave up 5 bases and J gave up 4 bases; unmatched junction bases: 15. Germline assignment: CDR1 LNHDA and CDR2 SQIVND (reference sequence). The length of the CDR3 is 19 residues. The CDR3 sequence: CASSASTIAGVGGANVLTF. CDR3 DNA sequence: TGTGCCAGTAGTGCCTCCACAATAGCGGGAGTGGGAGGGGCCAACGTCCTGACTTTC.

The J gene is TRBJ1-1, the V gene TRBV6-5; D ambiguous. The ends were cut back, 0 bases at V and 1 base at J, with 6 bases in the middle. This CDR3 comprises 14 residues. Germline V gene sequence: CDR1 MNHEY, CDR2 SVGAGI. The CDR3 loop reads CASSYSWGNTEAFF. The CDR3 nucleotides are TGTGCCAGCAGTTACTCGTGGGGGAACACTGAAGCTTTCTTT.

This clonotype was counted between two and nine times. The rearrangement uses TRBV29-1 and TRBJ2-7; D call uncertain. CDR1 is SQVTM, CDR2 ANQGSEA, per germline. The V gene lost 4 bases and the J gene lost 2 bases, with 12 bases spanning the gap. The CDR3 is 13 residues long. Here the CDR3 DNA reads TGCAGCGTTGCGGGCAGAACTACCTACGAGCAGTACTTC. Protein: CSVAGRTTYEQYF.

About this clonotype: One junction end does not reproduce the germline sequence, and a read error may be involved. The CDR3 reads CASSRAGWGTEAFF. CDR3 DNA: TGTGCCAGCAGCCGGGCCGGCTGGGGCACTGAAGCTTTCTTT. This chain joins TRBV5-1 and TRBJ1-1; D is undetermined. There are 14 residues in the CDR3. Germline V gives CDR1 SGHRS, CDR2 YFSETQ.

The chain is built from TRBV29-1 and TRBJ2-5; D remains ambiguous. V shed 2 bases and J shed 2 bases, with 6 bases lying between them. The germline CDR1 and CDR2 sequences are SQVTM and ANQGSEA. CDR3 length: 12 residues. CDR3 residues: CSVESEQETQYF. CDR3 nucleotides: TGCAGCGTTGAATCGGAACAAGAGACCCAGTACTTC.